This T cell receptor (beta chain) derives from a study of cytomegalovirus exposure and HLA in healthy donors. The donors belonged to the roughly 120-subject validation cohort, separate from the approximately 700-subject first cohort. Clones were read by immunoSEQ multiplex PCR, and TCRdb kept only the in-frame ones, dropping some. Of over 80,000 clones in the sample, 85% were seen once. Study results and limitations: Cytomegalovirus-associated TCR beta chains were listed, numbering 150 to 200.

This clone was counted a single time. No antigen is known for it. The trim removed 4 bases at V and 1 base at J, leaving 4 bases unmatched. CDR3 length: 15 residues. Looked up from germline, CDR1 is ENHRY and CDR2 is SYGVKD. This receptor was identified in a man between 18 and 35 years old in good health and CMV-seropositive. Sequenced material: PBMCs. The chain links TRBV10-3 to TRBJ2-7; TRBD1 matches 10 bases. The CDR3 here is CAISGRGQGSYEQYF. CDR3 coding DNA: TGTGCCATCAGTGGTAGGGGACAGGGGTCCTACGAGCAGTACTTC.